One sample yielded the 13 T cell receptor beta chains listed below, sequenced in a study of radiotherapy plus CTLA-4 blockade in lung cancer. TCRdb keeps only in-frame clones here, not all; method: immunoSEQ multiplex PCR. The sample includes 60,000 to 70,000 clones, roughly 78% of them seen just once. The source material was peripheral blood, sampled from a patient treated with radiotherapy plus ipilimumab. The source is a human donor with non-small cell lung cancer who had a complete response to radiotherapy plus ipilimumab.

This CDR3 is CASSPGTGFYGYTF. CDR3 in DNA: TGTGCCAGCAGCCCGGGGACAGGCTTTTATGGCTACACCTTC. The chain combines TRBV7-9 with TRBJ1-2; 8 bases match TRBD1. Germline CDR1 is SEHNR and CDR2 is FQNEAQ (reference sequence). This CDR3 is built from 14 residues. V lost 5 bases and J lost 5; bases outside the gene matches: 7.

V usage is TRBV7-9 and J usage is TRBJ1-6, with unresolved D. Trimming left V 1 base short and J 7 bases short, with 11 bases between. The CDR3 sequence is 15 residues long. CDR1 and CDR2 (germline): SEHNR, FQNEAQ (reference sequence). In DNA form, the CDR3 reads TGTGCCAGCAGCTTAGGGGGTAGGCAAAATTCACCCCTCCACTTT. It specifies CASSLGGRQNSPLHF.

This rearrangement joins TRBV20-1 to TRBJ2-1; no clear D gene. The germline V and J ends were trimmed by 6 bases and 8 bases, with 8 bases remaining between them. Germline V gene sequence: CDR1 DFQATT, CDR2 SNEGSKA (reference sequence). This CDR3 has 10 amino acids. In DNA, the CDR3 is TGCAGTGCCACCCCCGATGAGCAGTTCTTC. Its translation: CSATPDEQFF.

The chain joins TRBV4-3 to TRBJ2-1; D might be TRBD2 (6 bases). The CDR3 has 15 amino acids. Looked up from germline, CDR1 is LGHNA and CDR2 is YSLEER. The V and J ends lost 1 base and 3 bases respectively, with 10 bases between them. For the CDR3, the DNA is TGCGCCAGCAGCCAAGCGGGAGTTGGCTACAATGAGCAGTTCTTC. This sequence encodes CASSQAGVGYNEQFF.

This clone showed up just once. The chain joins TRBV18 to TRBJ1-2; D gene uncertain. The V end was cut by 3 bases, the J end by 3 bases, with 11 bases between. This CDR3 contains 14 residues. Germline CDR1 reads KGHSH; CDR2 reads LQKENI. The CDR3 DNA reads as TGTGCCAGCTCACCGGCGGGCAGTTACTATGGCTACACCTTC. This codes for CASSPAGSYYGYTF.

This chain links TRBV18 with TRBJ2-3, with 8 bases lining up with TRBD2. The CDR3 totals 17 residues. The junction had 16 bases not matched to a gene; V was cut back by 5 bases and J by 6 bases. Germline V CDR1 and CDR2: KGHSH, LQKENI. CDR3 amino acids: CASSNGQPGLGTDTQYF. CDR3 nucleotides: TGTGCCAGCTCAAACGGACAGCCGGGACTAGGAACGGATACGCAGTATTTT.

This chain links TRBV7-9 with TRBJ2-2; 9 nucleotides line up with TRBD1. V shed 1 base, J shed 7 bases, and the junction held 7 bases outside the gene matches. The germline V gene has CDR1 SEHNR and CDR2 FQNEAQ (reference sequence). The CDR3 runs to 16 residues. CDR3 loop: CASSLVTGGAGGELFF. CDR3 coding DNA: TGTGCCAGCAGCTTAGTAACAGGGGGCGCCGGCGGGGAGCTGTTTTTT. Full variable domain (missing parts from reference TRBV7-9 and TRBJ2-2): DTGVSQNPRHKITKRGQNVTFRCDPISEHNRLYWYRQTLGQGPEFLTYFQNEAQLEKSRLLSDRFSAERPKGSFSTLEIQRTEQGDSAMYLCASSLVTGGAGGELFFGEGSRLTVL.

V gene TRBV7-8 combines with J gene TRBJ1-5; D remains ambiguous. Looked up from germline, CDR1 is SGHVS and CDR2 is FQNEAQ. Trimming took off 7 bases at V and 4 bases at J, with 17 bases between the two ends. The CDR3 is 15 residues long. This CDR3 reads CASTLHGMRNQPQHF. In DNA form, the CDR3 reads TGTGCCAGCACCCTTCATGGGATGCGGAATCAGCCCCAGCATTTT.

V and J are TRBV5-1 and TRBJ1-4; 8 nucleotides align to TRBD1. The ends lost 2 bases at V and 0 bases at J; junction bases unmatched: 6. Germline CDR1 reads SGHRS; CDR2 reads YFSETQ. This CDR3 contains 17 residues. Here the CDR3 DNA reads TGCGCCAGCAGCTTCGGACAGGGAGTCGCAACTAATGAAAAACTGTTTTTT. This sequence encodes CASSFGQGVATNEKLFF. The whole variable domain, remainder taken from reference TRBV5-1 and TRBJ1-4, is KAGVTQTPRYLIKTRGQQVTLSCSPISGHRSVSWYQQTPGQGLQFLFEYFSETQRNKGNFPGRFSGRQFSNSRSEMNVSTLELGDSALYLCASSFGQGVATNEKLFFGSGTQLSVL.

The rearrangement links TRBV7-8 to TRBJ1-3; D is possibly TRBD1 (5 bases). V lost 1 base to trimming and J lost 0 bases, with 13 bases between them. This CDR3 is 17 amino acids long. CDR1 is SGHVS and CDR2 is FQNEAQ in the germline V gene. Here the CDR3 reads CASSLEGQGYSGNTIYF. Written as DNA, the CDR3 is TGTGCCAGCAGCTTAGAGGGGCAGGGTTACTCTGGAAACACCATATATTTT.

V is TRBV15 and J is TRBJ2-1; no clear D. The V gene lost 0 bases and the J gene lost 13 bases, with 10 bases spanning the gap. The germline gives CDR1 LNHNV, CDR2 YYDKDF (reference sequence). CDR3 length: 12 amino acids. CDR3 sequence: CATSRDDTAQFF. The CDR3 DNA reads TGTGCCACCAGCAGAGATGACACAGCCCAGTTCTTC.

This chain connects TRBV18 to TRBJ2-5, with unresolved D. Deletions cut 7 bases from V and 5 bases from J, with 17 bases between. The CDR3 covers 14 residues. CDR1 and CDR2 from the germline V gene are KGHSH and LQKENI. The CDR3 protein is CASFTIAGQETQYF. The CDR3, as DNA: TGTGCCAGCTTCACCATTGCAGGTCAGGAGACCCAGTACTTC.

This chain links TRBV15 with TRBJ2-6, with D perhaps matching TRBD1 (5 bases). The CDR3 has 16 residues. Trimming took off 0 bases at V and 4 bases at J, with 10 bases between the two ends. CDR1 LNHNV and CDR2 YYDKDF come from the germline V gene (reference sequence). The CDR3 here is CATSRDRGTGANVLTF. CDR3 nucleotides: TGTGCCACCAGCAGAGATAGGGGTACGGGGGCCAACGTCCTGACTTTC.